This T cell receptor beta chain was found in a study of T cell responses to AZD1222 COVID-19 vaccine. Overall study results and limits: Spike-specific TCRs gained breadth and depth after people received two AZD1222 doses. Every sample of the repertoires postdated the peak T cell response.

A word on this clone: Its cognate antigen is unknown.

Generated by immunoSEQ multiplex PCR, the TCRdb table keeps only in-frame clones and is missing some. The data contain 150,000 to 200,000 clones, more than 80% of them singletons. The V gene's germline CDR1 is SGHTA and CDR2 FQGNSA. Trimming stripped 6 bases from V and 4 bases from J, with 18 bases between. This CDR3 has 15 residues. This chain joins TRBV7-2 and TRBJ1-2, with D possibly matching TRBD1 (6 bases). The clonotype was recovered from an adult in good health. The sample consisted of peripheral blood, taken on day 0 of AZD1222 vaccination. DNA of the CDR3: TGTGCCAGCAGGATGAACAGGGCTACGAGCTATGGCTACACCTTC. The encoded protein is CASRMNRATSYGYTF.